The clone carrying this T cell receptor (beta chain) was picked up a small number of times. Its antigen is not known. Using immunoSEQ multiplex PCR, the repertoire was profiled, and TCRdb retains in-frame clones only, with some absent. The top ten hold about 2.5% of the sample, which has approximately 150,000 clones, about nine tenths seen once. The data are from a study of T cell responses to AZD1222 COVID-19 vaccine. Whole-study results and caveats: Across the whole spike, CD4 TCRs peaked at regions 160-218 and 743-854. Repertoire sampling was restricted to post-peak T cell response timepoints.

The V and J ends lost 7 bases and 2 bases, in that order; junction bases with no gene match: 3. CDR3 length: 13 residues. Germline assignment: CDR1 SNHLY and CDR2 FYNNEI. This receptor was identified in an adult in good health. Material: peripheral blood, obtained on day 0 of AZD1222 vaccination. The chain couples TRBV2 to TRBJ2-7; TRBD2 aligns across 9 bases. CDR3 nucleotide sequence: TGTGCCAGCAAGCTAGCGGGACCCTACGAGCAGTACTTC. As protein: CASKLAGPYEQYF.